These 14 T cell receptor beta chains share one sample of origin, sequenced in a study of OX40 agonist ivuxolimab in advanced cancers. Profiled with immunoSEQ multiplex PCR; TCRdb holds only in-frame clones, not every one. The table records fewer than 85,000 clones, under 95% of them present only once. The starting material was CD4+ or CD8+ T cells sorted from blood, obtained in a trial of the OX40 agonist ivuxolimab. These receptors came from an adult with an advanced solid tumor such as melanoma, head and neck, liver or kidney cancer.

The chain recombines TRBV19 with TRBJ1-4; D is possibly TRBD1 (5 bases). Deletions cut 0 bases from V and 0 bases from J, with 11 bases between. CDR1 and CDR2 from the germline V gene are LNHDA and SQIVND (reference sequence). The CDR3 consists of 17 residues. CDR3 protein: CASSIDTGPTTNEKLFF. CDR3 nucleotide sequence: TGTGCCAGTAGTATAGATACAGGACCCACAACTAATGAAAAACTGTTTTTT. Complete variable domain (other parts from reference TRBV19 and TRBJ1-4): DGGITQSPKYLFRKEGQNVTLSCEQNLNHDAMYWYRQDPGQGLRLIYYSQIVNDFQKGDIAEGYSVSREKKESFPLTVTSAQKNPTAFYLCASSIDTGPTTNEKLFFGSGTQLSVL.

The CDR3 nucleotides read TGTGCCAGCAGTTACCGGGAGGGCTACAATGAGCAGTTCTTC. It translates to CASSYREGYNEQFF. V and J are TRBV6-5 and TRBJ2-1; 8 bases line up with TRBD2. Unmatched junction bases numbered 0, after V lost 2 bases and J lost 3 bases. Germline V gene data show CDR1 as MNHEY and CDR2 as SVGAGI. The length of the CDR3 is 14 residues.

This chain joins TRBV5-6 and TRBJ2-6; no definite D call. The germline CDR1 and CDR2 sequences are SGHDT and YYEEEE. This CDR3 contains 15 residues. Trimming stripped 0 bases from V and 0 bases from J, with 4 bases between. The CDR3, as DNA: TGTGCCAGCAGCTTGGGATCCTCTGGGGCCAACGTCCTGACTTTC. It is translated as CASSLGSSGANVLTF. Complete variable domain (other parts from reference TRBV5-6 and TRBJ2-6): DAGVTQSPTHLIKTRGQQVTLRCSPKSGHDTVSWYQQALGQGPQFIFQYYEEEERQRGNFPDRFSGHQFPNYSSELNVNALLLGDSALYLCASSLGSSGANVLTFGAGSRLTVL.

The CDR3, as DNA: TGTGCCAGCAGCTTCTACAGGGGGCCCTTTTTTCACGAGCAGTACTTC. Encoded protein: CASSFYRGPFFHEQYF. The V call is TRBV27, the J call TRBJ2-7, with 9 bases identical to TRBD1. The germline CDR1 and CDR2 sequences are MNHEY and SMNVEV (reference sequence). This CDR3 is 16 amino acids long. V was pared by 6 bases and J by 5 bases, with 14 bases of the junction left unmatched.

The chain uses TRBV11-2 and TRBJ2-3; weak D call: TRBD2 (5 bases). CDR3 length equals 11 residues. Germline V gene lookup returns CDR1 SGHAT and CDR2 FQNNGV. With 4 bases removed from V and 6 bases from J, the gap between germline ends came to 5 bases. The CDR3 sequence: CASSSGDTQYF. In DNA, the CDR3 is TGTGCCAGCAGCTCGGGGGATACGCAGTATTTT.

This sequence joins TRBV4-1 and TRBJ2-7, with D unresolved. The CDR3 consists of 16 residues. Germline lookup yields CDR1 MGHRA and CDR2 YSYEKL. V was shortened by 1 base and J by 7 bases, with 20 bases between the two germline ends. CDR3: CASSQVQQAGLWEQYF. The CDR3 nucleotides read TGCGCCAGCAGCCAAGTCCAACAAGCAGGCCTCTGGGAGCAGTACTTC.

CDR3 DNA: TGTGCCAGCAGTTTAAACCTCGACAGGGGGCTAGAGACCCAGTACTTC. This codes for CASSLNLDRGLETQYF. The V and J genes are TRBV28 and TRBJ2-5; 10 nucleotides match TRBD1. The CDR3 loop spans 16 amino acids. The trim removed 2 bases at V and 4 bases at J, leaving 7 bases unmatched. The germline CDR1 and CDR2 sequences are MDHEN and SYDVKM.

The CDR3 region has the DNA TGCGCCAGCAGCCAAGAGCTAGCGGGGGCCCTGAATGAGCAGTTCTTC. It translates to CASSQELAGALNEQFF. This chain links TRBV4-1 with TRBJ2-1; 10 bases line up with TRBD2. After removal of 0 bases from V and 7 bases from J, the junction contained 6 bases not matched to a gene. There are 16 residues in the CDR3. Per germline, CDR1 MGHRA and CDR2 YSYEKL.

The V gene is TRBV7-8, the J gene TRBJ1-2; possible D gene TRBD1, 6 bases. CDR1 and CDR2 from the germline V gene are SGHVS and FQNEAQ. This CDR3 is 12 amino acids long. The V gene lost 4 bases and the J gene lost 6 bases, with 9 bases spanning the gap. In DNA, the CDR3 is TGTGCCAGCAGCTCACGGACAGATGGCTACACCTTC. It codes for CASSSRTDGYTF.

V gene TRBV5-4 combines with J gene TRBJ1-1; no definite D call. With 3 bases removed from V and 4 bases from J, the gap between germline ends came to 13 bases. The CDR3 is 14 amino acids. Germline lookup yields CDR1 SGHNT and CDR2 YYREEE (reference sequence). DNA of the CDR3: TGTGCCAGCAGCTACAACTGGGGAGGCACTGAAGCTTTCTTT. Its translation is CASSYNWGGTEAFF.

The rearrangement links TRBV7-9 to TRBJ1-3; possibly TRBD1 for D (5 bases). Looked up from germline, CDR1 is SEHNR and CDR2 is FQNEAQ (reference sequence). The CDR3 spans 15 residues. V lost 5 bases and J lost 3, with 14 bases in between. In DNA form, the CDR3 reads TGTGCCAGCAGCCCCCGACAGATTTTTGGAAACACCATATATTTT. Amino acid sequence: CASSPRQIFGNTIYF.

The chain couples TRBV6-4 to TRBJ1-3; TRBD1 is a possible D gene (5 bases). Trimming pared 3 bases from V and 0 bases from J, leaving 15 bases between. The CDR3 has 17 amino acids. CDR1 and CDR2 (germline): MRHNA, SNTAGT. Written as DNA, the CDR3 is TGTGCCAGCAGTGAATTGCGGGGCCCAAACTCTGGAAACACCATATATTTT. Translation: CASSELRGPNSGNTIYF.

This clone was counted a few times. This sequence joins TRBV4-3 and TRBJ1-2; D ambiguous. Trimming removed 2 bases from V and 2 bases from J, with 12 bases in between. Germline assignment: CDR1 LGHNA and CDR2 YSLEER. The CDR3 is 15 amino acids. The CDR3, as DNA: TGCGCCAGCAGCCAAAACGTCGGGTCGAACTATGGCTACACCTTC. Translated, it gives CASSQNVGSNYGYTF.

The chain is built from TRBV2 and TRBJ1-2, with TRBD1 matching 9 bases. This CDR3 has 15 residues. V gave up 6 bases and J gave up 4 bases; unmatched junction bases: 9. The germline V gene has CDR1 SNHLY and CDR2 FYNNEI. The CDR3 is CASSNTGGWAYGYTF. DNA for the CDR3: TGTGCCAGCAGCAATACAGGGGGCTGGGCCTATGGCTACACCTTC.